The clone carrying this TCR beta chain was observed many times. With 1 base removed from V and 12 bases from J, the gap between germline ends came to 12 bases. The CDR3 runs 12 residues. The germline CDR1 and CDR2 sequences are SGHTA and FQGNSA. These data belong to a study of blood T cells in healthy people across ages. Ranging in age from about 6 to 95, the donors were healthy Caucasian individuals from Russia. Drawing of peripheral blood yielded about 10 milliliters from each donor. For the second PCR, which ran for about 7 to 11 cycles, a sample-barcoded 5' primer and a J-beta primer mix were used. Every molecule of cDNA carried a tag from a template-switch adaptor with 12 random nucleotides. TCRdb re-analysed the 5' RACE reads in MiXCR, keeping a single row per CDR3 protein. The profile shows around 870,000 distinct CDR3 sequences, 29% of them singletons.

This receptor was obtained from a woman aged 80 or over in good health. V is TRBV7-2 and J is TRBJ1-2; D is possibly TRBD1 (5 bases). The sample consisted of blood. CDR3 sequence (DNA): TGTGCCAGCAGCTTAGAAGTTGGGGGGGACACCTTC. It encodes CASSLEVGGDTF.